Included here is one TCR beta chain sequence, with context. The sample carries other DNA sequences with the same CDR3. This record belongs to a study of blood T cell repertoires in COVID-19. This table comes from immunoSEQ multiplex PCR, and its TCRdb copy is limited to in-frame clones, with some not included. Of 150,000 to 200,000 clones in the sample, roughly three quarters were seen once. The CDR3 has 11 residues. Trimming pared 6 bases from V and 1 base from J, leaving 4 bases between. CDR1 and CDR2 from the germline V gene are SEHNR and FQNEAQ (reference sequence). This sequence was found in a woman aged 40 to 49 with COVID-19, enrolled during active disease. The V and J genes are TRBV7-9 and TRBJ2-7, with D unclear. Sample: peripheral blood. CDR3 DNA: TGTGCCAGCAGTCCTTCCTACGAGCAGTACTTC. Its protein product is CASSPSYEQYF.